One sample yielded the 21 T cell receptor beta chains listed below, sequenced in a study of blood T cell repertoires in COVID-19. Profiled with immunoSEQ multiplex PCR; TCRdb holds only in-frame clones, not every one. Here the sample spans roughly 70,000 clones, 89% being singletons. Sample: peripheral blood. Every receptor here comes from a woman in her 50s with active COVID-19.

The chain links TRBV20-1 to TRBJ1-1; weak D call: TRBD1 (5 bases). The length of the CDR3 is 15 residues. The V and J ends lost 3 bases and 0 bases respectively, with 14 bases between them. In germline, CDR1 is DFQATT, CDR2 SNEGSKA (reference sequence). CDR3 in amino acids: CSASSGRAMNTEAFF. The CDR3 coding sequence is TGCAGTGCTAGTTCAGGCAGGGCCATGAACACTGAAGCTTTCTTT.

The J gene is TRBJ2-5, the V gene TRBV7-2; TRBD2 aligns across 13 bases. CDR1 is SGHTA and CDR2 is FQGNSA in the germline V gene. Trimming removed 4 bases from V and 2 bases from J; junction bases left unmatched: 7. The CDR3 spans 17 residues. The CDR3 is CASSWRTSGSKQETQYF. The CDR3 nucleotides are TGTGCCAGCAGCTGGCGGACTAGCGGGAGTAAGCAAGAGACCCAGTACTTC.

The chain employs TRBV19 and TRBJ2-7; 10 nucleotides match TRBD2. Germline CDR1 reads LNHDA; CDR2 reads SQIVND (reference sequence). CDR3 length: 16 amino acids. The V and J ends lost 5 bases and 0 bases, in that order; junction bases with no gene match: 7. The CDR3 sequence: CASSFPASGSSYEQYF. CDR3 sequence (DNA): TGTGCCAGTAGTTTCCCGGCTAGCGGGAGCTCCTACGAGCAGTACTTC.

The chain joins TRBV5-1 to TRBJ2-5; TRBD2 matches 7 bases. Germline V CDR1 and CDR2: SGHRS, YFSETQ. The CDR3 is 14 amino acids. Trimming removed 2 bases from V and 1 base from J; junction bases left unmatched: 2. CDR3 sequence reads: CASSLAGLQETQYF. The DNA of the CDR3 is TGCGCCAGCAGCTTAGCGGGACTCCAAGAGACCCAGTACTTC. The full variable domain, completed using reference TRBV5-1 and TRBJ2-5, is KAGVTQTPRYLIKTRGQQVTLSCSPISGHRSVSWYQQTPGQGLQFLFEYFSETQRNKGNFPGRFSGRQFSNSRSEMNVSTLELGDSALYLCASSLAGLQETQYFGPGTRLLVL.

This clone was seen a handful of times. The V gene is TRBV27, the J gene TRBJ1-1; the match to TRBD1 covers 11 bases. The V segment lost 4 bases and the J segment 1 base; nucleotides outside the gene matches: 2. The CDR3 is 15 residues long. Germline V CDR1 and CDR2: MNHEY, SMNVEV (reference sequence). CDR3 nucleotide sequence: TGTGCCAGCAGTTGGACAGGGGGCACGAACACTGAAGCTTTCTTT. Its protein is CASSWTGGTNTEAFF.

This chain joins TRBV6-2 or TRBV6-3 and TRBJ2-3; 11 bases line up with TRBD2. CDR3 size: 18 residues. The V gene end was trimmed by 6 bases and the J gene end by 6 bases; junction bases not matched to a gene: 17. Germline assignment: CDR1 MNHEY and CDR2 SVGEGT. The CDR3 reads CASSRGTSGYRPQDTQYF. The CDR3 nucleotides are TGTGCCAGCAGCCGCGGGACTAGCGGCTACCGCCCCCAGGATACGCAGTATTTT.

The chain couples TRBV6-1 to TRBJ2-7, with D possibly TRBD1 on 5 matching bases. CDR1 and CDR2 (germline): MNHNS, SASEGT. The CDR3 loop spans 14 amino acids. Deletions cut 3 bases from V and 1 base from J, with 10 bases between. The CDR3 sequence: CASSEVAGSYEQYF. CDR3 coding DNA: TGTGCCAGCAGTGAGGTCGCAGGGTCCTACGAGCAGTACTTC.

This rearrangement joins TRBV9 to TRBJ2-5; 9 positions agree with TRBD2. The CDR3 is made up of 18 amino acids. V gave up 0 bases and J gave up 1 base; unmatched junction bases: 10. Germline V gene data show CDR1 as SGDLS and CDR2 as YYNGEE. CDR3 DNA: TGTGCCAGCAGCGTAGCGTCTTGGCGGGAGGGGGGCCAAGAGACCCAGTACTTC. As protein: CASSVASWREGGQETQYF.

CDR3 residues: CASSDRGINEKLFF. The DNA of the CDR3 is TGTGCCAGCAGTGACAGGGGGATCAATGAAAAACTGTTTTTT. V usage is TRBV6-1 and J usage is TRBJ1-4; 7 bases are a match to TRBD1. This CDR3 region has 14 residues. Per germline, CDR1 MNHNS and CDR2 SASEGT. Trimming took 3 bases from V and 5 from J; bases not matched to a gene: 3.

The chain joins TRBV18 to TRBJ2-2; the D gene is possibly TRBD2 (5 bases). Germline CDR1 reads KGHSH; CDR2 reads LQKENI. The V gene lost 0 bases and the J gene lost 5 bases, with 7 bases spanning the gap. CDR3 length: 14 amino acids. DNA for the CDR3: TGTGCCAGCTCACCACCTCCGGGGACCGGGGAGCTGTTTTTT. Translating gives CASSPPPGTGELFF.

The gene calls are TRBV19 and TRBJ2-1; 9 bases are a match to TRBD2. Unmatched junction bases numbered 7, after V lost 5 bases and J lost 2 bases. Per germline, CDR1 LNHDA and CDR2 SQIVND (reference sequence). The CDR3 totals 16 residues. This chain's CDR3 is CASSSYSGSPYNEQFF. The CDR3 region has the DNA TGTGCCAGTAGTTCCTATAGCGGGAGTCCCTACAATGAGCAGTTCTTC. Full variable domain (rest looked up from reference TRBV19 and TRBJ2-1): DGGITQSPKYLFRKEGQNVTLSCEQNLNHDAMYWYRQDPGQGLRLIYYSQIVNDFQKGDIAEGYSVSREKKESFPLTVTSAQKNPTAFYLCASSSYSGSPYNEQFFGPGTRLTVL.

This clone has only a few counts. The chain combines TRBV10-3 with TRBJ1-5; a possible D gene is TRBD1 (6 bases). Trimming shortened V by 7 bases and J by 3 bases, and 10 bases separated the two germline ends. The CDR3 is made up of 13 amino acids. Germline CDR1 and CDR2: ENHRY and SYGVKD. The CDR3 DNA is TGTGCCATCACCAGGGACATCAATCAGCCCCAGCATTTT. Amino acid sequence: CAITRDINQPQHF.

The chain links TRBV4-1 to TRBJ2-5, with TRBD2 matching over 11 bases. The CDR3 is 16 amino acids. V trimming: 3 bases; J trimming: 5 bases; junction bases outside the gene matches: 8. From germline, CDR1 is MGHRA and CDR2 YSYEKL. The CDR3 here is CASSHALAGGGETQYF. In DNA, the CDR3 is TGCGCCAGCAGCCATGCCTTAGCGGGAGGGGGGGAGACCCAGTACTTC.

The chain recombines TRBV5-6 with TRBJ2-2, with D possibly matching TRBD2 (6 bases). Trimming took off 2 bases at V and 6 bases at J, with 20 bases between the two ends. Germline V CDR1 and CDR2: SGHDT, YYEEEE. There are 17 residues in the CDR3. The CDR3 sequence: CASSLGPQRTGAGELFF. The CDR3 DNA follows: TGTGCCAGCAGCTTAGGACCCCAACGGACGGGGGCCGGGGAGCTGTTTTTT.

The chain has TRBV3-1 (or the pseudogene TRBV3-2) and TRBJ2-2; the match to TRBD2 covers 8 bases. The ends lost 3 bases at V and 7 bases at J; junction bases unmatched: 7. This CDR3 region has 15 residues. Germline V CDR1 and CDR2: LGHDT, YNNKEL (reference sequence). The CDR3 DNA is TGTGCCAGCAGCCAGGGCGGGAGGTTTGACGGGGAGCTGTTTTTT. It specifies CASSQGGRFDGELFF.

This clone occurred once. This chain links TRBV7-9 with TRBJ1-1; D is undetermined. CDR1 and CDR2 (germline): SEHNR, FQNEAQ (reference sequence). The CDR3 length is 14 residues. V lost 0 bases to trimming and J lost 3 bases, with 8 bases between them. In DNA form, the CDR3 reads TGTGCCAGCAGCTTAGCGTCGGGGTACACTGAAGCTTTCTTT. This sequence encodes CASSLASGYTEAFF.

The chain employs TRBV5-1 and TRBJ2-1; 11 bases line up with TRBD2. The CDR3 runs to 17 residues. Germline V gives CDR1 SGHRS, CDR2 YFSETQ. V gave up 4 bases and J gave up 7 bases; unmatched junction bases: 13. The CDR3, as DNA: TGCGCCAGCAGCGCCTCCCCCTTAGCGGGAGGGAGAAATGAGCAGTTCTTC. Encoded protein: CASSASPLAGGRNEQFF.

The chain links TRBV11-2 to TRBJ1-5, with TRBD1 matching 7 bases. CDR3 length equals 15 residues. Germline V lookup: CDR1 SGHAT, CDR2 FQNNGV. V trimming: 5 bases; J trimming: 7 bases; junction bases outside the gene matches: 11. The CDR3 DNA sequence: TGTGCCAGCAGCCGGGACAGAGGGTCCAACCAGCCCCAGCATTTT. It specifies CASSRDRGSNQPQHF.

The chain joins TRBV4-1 to TRBJ2-7; 7 positions match TRBD2. Germline V gives CDR1 MGHRA, CDR2 YSYEKL. CDR3 size: 15 residues. V lost 3 bases and J lost 2; bases outside the gene matches: 7. CDR3 in amino acids: CASSQGLAAPYEQYF. Written as DNA, the CDR3 is TGCGCCAGCAGCCAGGGGCTAGCGGCCCCCTACGAGCAGTACTTC.

The rearrangement links TRBV9 to TRBJ2-1; 9 nucleotides match TRBD2. Germline CDR1 and CDR2: SGDLS and YYNGEE. The CDR3 has 16 amino acids. Unmatched junction bases numbered 13, after V lost 3 bases and J lost 9 bases. CDR3 region: CASSAGGIAGEGEQFF. CDR3 nucleotides: TGTGCCAGCAGCGCCGGAGGAATAGCGGGAGAGGGTGAGCAGTTCTTC.

The gene calls are TRBV5-4 and TRBJ2-4, with 8 bases fitting TRBD2. V was clipped by 2 bases and J by 1 base; unmatched bases: 5. The CDR3 has 16 amino acids. CDR1 is SGHNT and CDR2 is YYREEE in the germline V gene (reference sequence). DNA for the CDR3: TGTGCCAGCAGCTTAAGCGGGAGCTGGGCCAAAAACATTCAGTACTTC. Protein product: CASSLSGSWAKNIQYF.